This TCR beta chain appears in the sequencing data of a study of blood T cell repertoires in COVID-19. Germline lookup yields CDR1 GTSNPN and CDR2 SVGIG (reference sequence). The V gene lost 5 bases and the J gene lost 0 bases, with 14 bases spanning the gap. The CDR3 totals 16 residues. TCRdb's copy holds only in-frame clones and misses some; the assay was immunoSEQ multiplex PCR. Among about 71,000 clones listed, about 70% were seen once. This TCR was recovered from a woman of 80 years or more with active or convalescent COVID-19. The chain links TRBV30 to TRBJ1-6; the D is unclear. Specimen: peripheral blood. CDR3 residues: CAWLKGGSSYNSPLHF. Here the CDR3 DNA reads TGTGCCTGGTTAAAGGGCGGGAGCTCCTATAATTCACCCCTCCACTTT.